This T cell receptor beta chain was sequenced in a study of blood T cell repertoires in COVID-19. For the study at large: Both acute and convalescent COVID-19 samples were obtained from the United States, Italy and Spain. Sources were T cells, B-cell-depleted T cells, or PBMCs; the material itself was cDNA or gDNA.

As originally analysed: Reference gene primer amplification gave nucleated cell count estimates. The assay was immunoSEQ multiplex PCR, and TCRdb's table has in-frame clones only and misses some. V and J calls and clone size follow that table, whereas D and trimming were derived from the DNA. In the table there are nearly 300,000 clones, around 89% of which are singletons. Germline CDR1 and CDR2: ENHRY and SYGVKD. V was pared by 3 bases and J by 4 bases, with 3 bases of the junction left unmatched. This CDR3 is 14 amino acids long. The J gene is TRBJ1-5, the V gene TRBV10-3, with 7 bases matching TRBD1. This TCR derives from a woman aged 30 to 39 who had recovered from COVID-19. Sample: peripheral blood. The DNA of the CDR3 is TGTGCCATCAGTGACCCGACAGGGAATCAGCCCCAGCATTTT. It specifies CAISDPTGNQPQHF.